This T cell receptor beta chain is from a study of blood T cell repertoires in COVID-19. Study background: PBMCs, B-cell-depleted T cells, or T cells were the source of the cDNA or gDNA that made up the material.

Seattle's cohort entered during active infection and was followed longitudinally. CDR1 and CDR2 from the germline V gene are MNHNS and SASEGT. V was pared by 0 bases and J by 1 base, with 9 bases between. The CDR3 sequence is 15 residues long. Libraries were prepared by immunoSEQ multiplex PCR; TCRdb keeps only in-frame clonotypes and omits some of them. The sample contains some 250,000 clones, roughly 90% of which appear only once. The sequence was collected from a woman under 40 with COVID-19, enrolled during active disease. The chain links TRBV6-1 to TRBJ1-2; D call uncertain. The specimen was peripheral blood. This CDR3 reads CASSEADRGNYGYTF. CDR3 nucleotides: TGTGCCAGCAGTGAAGCAGATCGGGGTAACTATGGCTACACCTTC.